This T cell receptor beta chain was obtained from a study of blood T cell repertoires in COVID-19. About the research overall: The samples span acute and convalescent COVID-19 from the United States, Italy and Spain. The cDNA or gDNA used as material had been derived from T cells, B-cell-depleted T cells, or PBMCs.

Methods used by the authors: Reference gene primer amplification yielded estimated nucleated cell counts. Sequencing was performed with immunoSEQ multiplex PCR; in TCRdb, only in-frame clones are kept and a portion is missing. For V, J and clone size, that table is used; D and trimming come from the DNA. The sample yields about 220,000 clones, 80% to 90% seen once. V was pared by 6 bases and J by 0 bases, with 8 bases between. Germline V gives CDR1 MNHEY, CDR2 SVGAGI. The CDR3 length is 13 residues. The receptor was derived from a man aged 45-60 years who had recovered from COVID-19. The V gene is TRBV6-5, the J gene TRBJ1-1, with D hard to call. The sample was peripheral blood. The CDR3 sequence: CASSLSVNTEAFF. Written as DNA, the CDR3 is TGTGCCAGCAGCTTATCAGTGAACACTGAAGCTTTCTTT.